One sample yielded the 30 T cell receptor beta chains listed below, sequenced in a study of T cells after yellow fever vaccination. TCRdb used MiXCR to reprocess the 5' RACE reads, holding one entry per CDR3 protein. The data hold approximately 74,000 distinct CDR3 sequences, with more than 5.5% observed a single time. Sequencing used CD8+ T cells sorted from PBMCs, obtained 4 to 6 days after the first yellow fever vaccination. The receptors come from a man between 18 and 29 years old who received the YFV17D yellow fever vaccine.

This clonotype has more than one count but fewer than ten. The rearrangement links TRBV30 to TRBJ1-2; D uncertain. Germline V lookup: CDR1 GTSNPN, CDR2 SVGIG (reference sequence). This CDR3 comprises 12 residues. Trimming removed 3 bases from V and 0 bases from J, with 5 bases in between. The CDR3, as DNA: TGTGCCTGGAGACCGCCTAACTATGGCTACACCTTC. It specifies CAWRPPNYGYTF. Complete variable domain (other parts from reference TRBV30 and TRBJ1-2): SQTIHQWPATLVQPVGSPLSLECTVEGTSNPNLYWYRQAAGRGLQLLFYSVGIGQISSEVPQNLSASRPQDRQFILSSKKLLLSDSGFYLCAWRPPNYGYTFGSGTRLTVV.

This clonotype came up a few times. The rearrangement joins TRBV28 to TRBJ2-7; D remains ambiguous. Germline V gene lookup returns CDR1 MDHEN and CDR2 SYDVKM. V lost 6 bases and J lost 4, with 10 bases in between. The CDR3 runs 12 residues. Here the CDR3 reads CASSRNPYEQYV. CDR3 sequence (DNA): TGTGCCAGCAGCCGGAACCCATACGAGCAGTACGTC.

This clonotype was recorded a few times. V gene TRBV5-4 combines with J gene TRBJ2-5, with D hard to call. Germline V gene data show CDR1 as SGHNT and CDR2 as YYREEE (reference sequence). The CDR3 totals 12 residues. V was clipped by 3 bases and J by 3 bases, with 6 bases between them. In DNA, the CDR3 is TGTGCCAGCAGCTGGGCGGAAGAGACCCAGTACTTC. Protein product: CASSWAEETQYF.

The CDR3 nucleotides are TGTGCCAGTAGTATAGAAGGGGGGCCGGTGTACGAGCAGTACTTC. This translates into CASSIEGGPVYEQYF. This rearrangement joins TRBV19 to TRBJ2-7, with D possibly being TRBD1 or TRBD2 (6 bases each). Deletions cut 0 bases from V and 4 bases from J, with 13 bases between. The CDR3 is 15 amino acids. Per the germline V gene, CDR1 is LNHDA and CDR2 is SQIVND (reference sequence).

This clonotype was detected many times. CDR3 bases: TGTGCCAGCAGTGAAGAACCAAGGAGACTTTTCCTAGCCAAAAACATTCAGTACTTC. As protein: CASSEEPRRLFLAKNIQYF. The genes are TRBV2 and TRBJ2-4, with D hard to call. In germline, CDR1 is SNHLY, CDR2 FYNNEI. The CDR3 totals 19 residues. The V end lost 1 base, the J end lost 0 bases, and 19 bases lay between the germline ends.

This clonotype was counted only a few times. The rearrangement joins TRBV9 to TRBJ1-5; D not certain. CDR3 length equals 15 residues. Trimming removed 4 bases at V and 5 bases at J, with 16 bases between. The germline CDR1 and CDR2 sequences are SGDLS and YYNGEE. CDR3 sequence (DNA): TGTGCCAGCAGCCTGGAGGGTCAGTTGCATCAGCCCCAGCATTTT. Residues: CASSLEGQLHQPQHF.

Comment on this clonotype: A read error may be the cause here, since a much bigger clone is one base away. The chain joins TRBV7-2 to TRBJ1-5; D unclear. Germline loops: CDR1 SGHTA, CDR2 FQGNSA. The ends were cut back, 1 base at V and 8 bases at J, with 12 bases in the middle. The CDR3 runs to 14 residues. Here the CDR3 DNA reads TGTGCCAGCAGCTTAGTGGGGAGGAAGGAGCCCCAGCATTTT. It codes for CASSLVGRKEPQHF.

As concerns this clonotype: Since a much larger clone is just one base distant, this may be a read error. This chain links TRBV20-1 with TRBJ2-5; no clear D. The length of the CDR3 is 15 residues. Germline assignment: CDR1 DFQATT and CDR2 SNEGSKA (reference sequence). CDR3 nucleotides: TGCAGTGCTAGTGATGCGAGCCCGTACCATGAGACCCAGTACTTC. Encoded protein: CSASDASPYHETQYF.

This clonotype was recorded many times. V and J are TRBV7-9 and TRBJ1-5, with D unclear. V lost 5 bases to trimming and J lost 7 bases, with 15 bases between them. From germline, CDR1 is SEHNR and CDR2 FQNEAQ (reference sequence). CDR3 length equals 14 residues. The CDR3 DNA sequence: TGTGCCAGCAGCCCAGACGGGGAGGCCCAGCCCCAGCATTTT. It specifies CASSPDGEAQPQHF.

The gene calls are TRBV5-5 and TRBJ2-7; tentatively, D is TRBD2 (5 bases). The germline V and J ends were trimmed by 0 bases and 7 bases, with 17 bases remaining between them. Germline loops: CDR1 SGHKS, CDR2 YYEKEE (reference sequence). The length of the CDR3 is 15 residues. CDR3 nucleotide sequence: TGTGCCAGCAGCTTGGGGCGCTGGGCGGGTGGTGAGCAGTACTTC. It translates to CASSLGRWAGGEQYF.

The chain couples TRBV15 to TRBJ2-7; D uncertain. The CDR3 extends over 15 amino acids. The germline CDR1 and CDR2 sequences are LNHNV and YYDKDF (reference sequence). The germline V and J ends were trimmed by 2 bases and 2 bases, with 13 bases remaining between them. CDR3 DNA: TGTGCCACCAGCAGAAGAATGGACGGCACCTACGAGCAGTACTTC. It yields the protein CATSRRMDGTYEQYF.

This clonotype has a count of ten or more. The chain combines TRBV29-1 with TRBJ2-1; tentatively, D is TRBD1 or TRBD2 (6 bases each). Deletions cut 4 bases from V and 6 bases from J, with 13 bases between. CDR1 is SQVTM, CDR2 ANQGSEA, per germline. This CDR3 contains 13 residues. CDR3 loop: CSVGRGAGNEQFF. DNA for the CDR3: TGCAGCGTTGGTAGGGGGGCCGGCAATGAGCAGTTCTTC.

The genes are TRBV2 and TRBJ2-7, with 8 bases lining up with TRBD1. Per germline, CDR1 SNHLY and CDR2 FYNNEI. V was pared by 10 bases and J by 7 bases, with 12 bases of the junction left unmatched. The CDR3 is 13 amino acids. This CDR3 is CATEPGQGGEQYV. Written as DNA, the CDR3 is TGTGCCACCGAACCCGGACAGGGCGGTGAGCAGTACGTC.

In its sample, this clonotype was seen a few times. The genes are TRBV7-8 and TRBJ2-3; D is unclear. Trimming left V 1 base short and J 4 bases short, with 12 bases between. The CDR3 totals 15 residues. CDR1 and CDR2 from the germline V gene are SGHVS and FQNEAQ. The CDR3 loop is CASSLVFSIPDTQYF. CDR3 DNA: TGTGCCAGCAGCTTAGTGTTCTCTATCCCAGATACGCAGTATTTT.

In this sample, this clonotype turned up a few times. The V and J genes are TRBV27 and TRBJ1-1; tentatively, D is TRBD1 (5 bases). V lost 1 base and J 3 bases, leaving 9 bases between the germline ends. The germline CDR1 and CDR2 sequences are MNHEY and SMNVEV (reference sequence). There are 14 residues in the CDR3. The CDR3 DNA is TGTGCCAGCAGTTTATTGGGAGGGGACACTGAAGCTTTCTTT. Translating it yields CASSLLGGDTEAFF.

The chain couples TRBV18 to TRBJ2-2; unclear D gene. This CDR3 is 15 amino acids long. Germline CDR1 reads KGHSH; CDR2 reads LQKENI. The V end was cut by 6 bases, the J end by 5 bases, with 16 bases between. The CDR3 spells CASSRSDVETGELFF. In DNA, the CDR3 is TGTGCCAGCTCGCGGTCAGATGTCGAAACCGGGGAGCTGTTTTTT.

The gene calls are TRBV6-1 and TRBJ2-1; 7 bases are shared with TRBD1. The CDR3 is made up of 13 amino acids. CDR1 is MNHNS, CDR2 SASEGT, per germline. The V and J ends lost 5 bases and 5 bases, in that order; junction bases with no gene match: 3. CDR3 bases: TGTGCCAGCAGTCCGACAGGGAACAATGAGCAGTTCTTC. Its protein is CASSPTGNNEQFF.

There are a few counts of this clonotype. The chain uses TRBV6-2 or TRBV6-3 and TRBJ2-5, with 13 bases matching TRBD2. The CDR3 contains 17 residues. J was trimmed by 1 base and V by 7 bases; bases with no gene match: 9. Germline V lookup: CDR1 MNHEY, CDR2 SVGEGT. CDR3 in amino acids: CASTDPRTSGGQETQYF. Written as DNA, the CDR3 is TGTGCCAGCACCGACCCCAGGACTAGCGGGGGCCAAGAGACCCAGTACTTC.

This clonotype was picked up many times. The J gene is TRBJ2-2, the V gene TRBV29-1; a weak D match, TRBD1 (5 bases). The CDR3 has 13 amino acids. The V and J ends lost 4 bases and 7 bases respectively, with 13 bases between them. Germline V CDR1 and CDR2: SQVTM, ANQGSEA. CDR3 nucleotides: TGCAGCGTTGTTACAGGATTTCTCGGGGAGCTGTTTTTT. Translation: CSVVTGFLGELFF.

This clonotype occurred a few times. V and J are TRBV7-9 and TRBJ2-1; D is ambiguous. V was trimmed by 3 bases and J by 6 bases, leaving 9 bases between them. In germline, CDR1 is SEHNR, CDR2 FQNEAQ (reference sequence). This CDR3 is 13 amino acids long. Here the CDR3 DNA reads TGTGCCAGCAGCTTCAATATAGTCAATGAGCAGTTCTTC. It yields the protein CASSFNIVNEQFF.

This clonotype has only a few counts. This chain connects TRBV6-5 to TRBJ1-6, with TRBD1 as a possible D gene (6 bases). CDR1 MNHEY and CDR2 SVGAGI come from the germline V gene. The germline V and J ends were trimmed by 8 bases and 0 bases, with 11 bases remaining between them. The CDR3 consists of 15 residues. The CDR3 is CASRDTSSYNSPLHF. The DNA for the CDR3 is TGTGCCAGCCGGGACACGAGCTCCTATAATTCACCCCTCCACTTT.

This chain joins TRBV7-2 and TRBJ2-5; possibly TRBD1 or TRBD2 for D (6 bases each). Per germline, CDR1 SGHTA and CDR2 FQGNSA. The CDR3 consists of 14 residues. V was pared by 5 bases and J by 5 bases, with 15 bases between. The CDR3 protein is CASSRLGGRETQYF. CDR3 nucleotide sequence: TGTGCCAGCAGCCGCTTGGGGGGCAGGGAGACCCAGTACTTC.

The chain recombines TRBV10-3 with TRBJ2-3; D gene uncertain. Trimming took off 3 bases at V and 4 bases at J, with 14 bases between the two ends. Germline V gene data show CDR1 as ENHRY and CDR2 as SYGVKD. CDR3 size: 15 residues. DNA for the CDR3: TGTGCCATCAGTGAACTAACCGTAGGAGCAGATACGCAGTATTTT. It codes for CAISELTVGADTQYF.

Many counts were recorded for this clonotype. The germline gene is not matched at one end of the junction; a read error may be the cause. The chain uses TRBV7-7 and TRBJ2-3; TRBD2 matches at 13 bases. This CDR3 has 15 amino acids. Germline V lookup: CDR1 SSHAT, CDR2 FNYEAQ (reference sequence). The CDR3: CASSTSGGASDTQYF. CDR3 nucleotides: TGTGCTAGCAGCACTAGCGGGGGGGCATCAGATACGCAGTATTTT. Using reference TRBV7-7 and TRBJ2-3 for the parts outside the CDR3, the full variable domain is GAGVSQSPRYKVTKRGQDVTLRCDPISSHATLYWYQQALGQGPEFLTYFNYEAQPDKSGLPSDRFSAERPEGSISTLTIQRTEQRDSAMYRCASSTSGGASDTQYFGPGTRLTVL.

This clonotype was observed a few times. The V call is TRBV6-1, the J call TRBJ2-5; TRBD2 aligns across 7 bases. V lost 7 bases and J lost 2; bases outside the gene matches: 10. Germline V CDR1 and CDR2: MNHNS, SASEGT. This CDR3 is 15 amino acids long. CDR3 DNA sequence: TGTGCCAGCACTCCCAGCGGGGCTCTGCAAGAGACCCAGTACTTC. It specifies CASTPSGALQETQYF.

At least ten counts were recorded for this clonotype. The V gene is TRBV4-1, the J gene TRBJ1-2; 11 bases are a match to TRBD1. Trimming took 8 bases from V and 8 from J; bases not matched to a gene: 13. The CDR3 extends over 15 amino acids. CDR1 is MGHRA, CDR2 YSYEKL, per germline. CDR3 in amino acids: CASHGTGGLARGYTF. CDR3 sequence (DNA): TGCGCCAGCCACGGGACAGGGGGTTTGGCTCGAGGCTACACCTTC.

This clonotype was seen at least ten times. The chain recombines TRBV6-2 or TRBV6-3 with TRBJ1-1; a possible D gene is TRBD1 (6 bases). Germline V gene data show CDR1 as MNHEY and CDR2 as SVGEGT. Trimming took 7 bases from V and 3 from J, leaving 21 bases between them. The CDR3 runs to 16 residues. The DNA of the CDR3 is TGTGCCAGCACCACAACCAGGGGAGGGAAGTACACTGAAGCTTTCTTT. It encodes CASTTTRGGKYTEAFF.

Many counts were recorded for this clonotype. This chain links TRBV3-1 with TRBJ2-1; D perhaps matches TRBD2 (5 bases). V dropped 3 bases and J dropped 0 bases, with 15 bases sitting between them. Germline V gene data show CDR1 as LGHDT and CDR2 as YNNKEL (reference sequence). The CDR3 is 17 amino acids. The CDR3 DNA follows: TGTGCCAGCAGCCAGGTGTATCCGGGGAGCTCCTACAATGAGCAGTTCTTC. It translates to CASSQVYPGSSYNEQFF.

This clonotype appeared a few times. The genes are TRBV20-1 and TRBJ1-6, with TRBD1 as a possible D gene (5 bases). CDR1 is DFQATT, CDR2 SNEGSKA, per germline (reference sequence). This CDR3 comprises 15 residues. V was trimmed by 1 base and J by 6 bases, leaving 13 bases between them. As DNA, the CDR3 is TGCAGTGCTAGAGGGTCCGGCAGGGTTAATTCACCCCTCCACTTT. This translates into CSARGSGRVNSPLHF.

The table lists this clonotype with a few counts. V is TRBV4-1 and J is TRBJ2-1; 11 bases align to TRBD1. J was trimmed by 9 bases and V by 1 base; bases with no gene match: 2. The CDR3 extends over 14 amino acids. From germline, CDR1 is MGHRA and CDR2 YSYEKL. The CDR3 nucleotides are TGCGCCAGCAGCCAAGTGGGACAGGGGGGTGAGCAGTTCTTC. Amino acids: CASSQVGQGGEQFF.